A single T cell receptor (beta chain) is shown here with its context. The antigen is undetermined. Some clones are missing from TCRdb's copy, which holds only in-frame ones; the method was immunoSEQ multiplex PCR. The data hold 30,000 or so clones, with approximately 63% observed a single time. This record comes from a study of vaccination effects on CD4 cells after COVID-19. Study overall: ViraFEST assay sequencing came after antigen-specific CD4+ T cells were expanded with viral peptide pools.

Whole-study results and caveats: Healthy vaccinees showed cross-reactivity with common cold coronaviruses in only 1 of 255 vaccine-induced clones. At late timepoints after vaccination, vaccine- and infection-induced clones shrank markedly.

Following culture for about ten days, CD4+ T cells were isolated. V lost 5 bases, J lost 1 base, and 15 bases lay in between. The CDR3 consists of 15 residues. Germline CDR1 reads MGHRA; CDR2 reads YSYEKL. This chain uses TRBV4-1 with TRBJ2-7, with D possibly being TRBD1 (6 bases). This sequence originates from a human donor who received a COVID-19 vaccine. This sample comprised CD4+ T cells from PBMCs cultured without peptide, obtained before COVID-19 vaccination. In nucleotides, the CDR3 is TGCGCCAGCAGCATACAGGGCGGCTCTTCCTACGAGCAGTACTTC. Translated, it gives CASSIQGGSSYEQYF.